What follows is one T cell receptor beta chain and its context. Its antigen is not identified. The record originates from a study of T cell responses to AZD1222 COVID-19 vaccine. The germline V gene has CDR1 LNHDA and CDR2 SQIVND (reference sequence). V was clipped by 7 bases and J by 8 bases, with 14 bases between them. CDR3 length: 13 residues. Broader study findings: Just a handful of AZD1222 recipients were seropositive at baseline. Two AZD1222 doses significantly raised spike-specific TCR breadth and depth over controls. None of the repertoires were sampled until the peak T cell response had passed.

Sequencing was performed with immunoSEQ multiplex PCR; in TCRdb, only in-frame clones are kept and a portion is missing. In the table there are around 70,000 clones, 86% of which are singletons. Specimen: peripheral blood, collected on day 0 of AZD1222 vaccination. This receptor was taken from an adult in good health. V is TRBV19 and J is TRBJ1-4; TRBD1 is a possible D gene (5 bases). The CDR3 loop is CASTPGRDEKLFF. The CDR3, as DNA: TGTGCCAGTACCCCAGGGAGGGACGAAAAACTGTTTTTT.